A selection of T cell receptor beta chains follows, all from one sample in a study of blood T cell repertoires in COVID-19. TCRdb's copy holds only in-frame clones and misses some; the assay was immunoSEQ multiplex PCR. This sample has over 50,000 clones, with around 87% found just once. Sequencing was done on a sample of peripheral blood. The receptors here all came from a man in his 60s with acute or convalescent COVID-19. Each CDR3 is given with its conserved first and last residue. The D gene is left open where the match is weak. Only part of the rows carry a size: once, few, many, or a class if the clone is expanded.

j_call | clone_size | d_call | v_call | cdr3_aa | cdr3_nt
TRBJ1-2 | NA | NA | TRBV4-1 | CASSQALAARNYGYTF | TGCGCCAGCAGCCAAGCCCTGGCGGCCCGAAACTATGGCTACACCTTC
TRBJ1-2 | NA | NA | TRBV5-4 | CASSKGGVYYGYTF | TGTGCCAGCAGCAAGGGAGGGGTTTACTATGGCTACACCTTC
TRBJ2-1 | NA | NA | TRBV10-3 | CAISESGGPNEQFF | TGTGCCATCAGTGAGTCCGGGGGACCTAATGAGCAGTTCTTC
TRBJ2-3 | NA | TRBD2 | TRBV4-3 | CASSQGSSGATDTQYF | TGCGCCAGCAGCCAAGGTAGTAGCGGGGCCACAGATACGCAGTATTTT
TRBJ2-2 | NA | TRBD1 | TRBV4-3 | CASSHLAGTGVYGELFF | TGCGCCAGCAGCCACCTAGCCGGGACAGGGGTTTACGGGGAGCTGTTTTTT
TRBJ1-3 | NA | TRBD1 | TRBV18 | CASSAGQLPSGNTIYF | TGTGCCAGCTCCGCGGGACAGTTACCTTCTGGAAACACCATATATTTT
TRBJ2-6 | few | NA | TRBV6-5 | CASSYSQAGANVLTF | TGTGCCAGCAGTTACTCACAGGCTGGGGCCAACGTCCTGACTTTC
TRBJ1-3 | NA | NA | TRBV6-6 | CASSRGSQSSGNTIYF | TGTGCCAGCAGCCGCGGCAGCCAGAGCTCTGGAAACACCATATATTTT
TRBJ2-1 | NA | TRBD1 | TRBV5-4 | CASSLKQGADEQFF | TGTGCCAGCAGCCTTAAACAGGGGGCCGATGAGCAGTTCTTC
TRBJ1-6 | NA | NA | TRBV10-3 | CAISEGGAKNSPLHF | TGTGCCATCAGTGAAGGGGGGGCGAAGAATTCACCCCTCCACTTT
TRBJ2-1 | few | NA | TRBV7-9 | CASSRWAEGPYNEQFF | TGTGCCAGCAGCCGCTGGGCCGAGGGTCCCTACAATGAGCAGTTCTTC
TRBJ2-6 | NA | NA | TRBV11-2 | CASSLGGLRSEANVLTF | TGTGCCAGCAGCTTAGGGGGGCTCCGGTCTGAAGCCAACGTCCTGACTTTC
TRBJ2-1 | NA | TRBD1 | TRBV4-3 | CASSQRDRLWDEQFF | TGCGCCAGCAGTCAAAGGGACAGGTTGTGGGATGAGCAGTTCTTC
TRBJ2-5 | NA | NA | TRBV2 | CASSEGRQGGSETQYF | TGTGCCAGCAGTGAAGGGCGGCAGGGTGGTAGTGAGACCCAGTACTTC
TRBJ1-1 | NA | NA | TRBV6-4 | CASSDTTGERAFF | TGTGCCAGCAGTGACACAACCGGTGAGCGGGCTTTCTTT
TRBJ1-3 | NA | TRBD1 | TRBV4-1 | CASSQVEAGGVGNTIYF | TGCGCCAGCAGCCAAGTCGAGGCAGGGGGCGTCGGAAACACCATATATTTT
TRBJ1-2 | NA | NA | TRBV28 | CASSLAGRGYTF | TGTGCCAGCAGTTTGGCAGGGAGGGGCTACACCTTC
TRBJ1-1 | NA | NA | TRBV15 | CATSERGNFEAFF | TGTGCCACCAGCGAAAGGGGGAATTTTGAAGCTTTCTTT
TRBJ1-1 | few | NA | TRBV5-4 | CASSLMGDTEAFF | TGTGCCAGCAGCTTGATGGGAGACACTGAAGCTTTCTTT
TRBJ2-2 | NA | TRBD2 | TRBV5-6 | CASSFGTTTGELFF | TGTGCCAGCAGCTTCGGGACTACTACCGGGGAGCTGTTTTTT
TRBJ2-5 | NA | TRBD2 | TRBV15 | CATSSVGLAGETQYF | TGTGCCACCAGCAGTGTGGGACTAGCCGGCGAGACCCAGTACTTC
TRBJ1-1 | NA | TRBD1 | TRBV30 | CAWSVTGLRTEAFF | TGTGCCTGGAGTGTGACAGGGTTGAGGACTGAAGCTTTCTTT
TRBJ1-2 | NA | NA | TRBV7-2 | CASSLSSGGASGYTF | TGTGCCAGCAGCTTAAGCTCGGGGGGGGCGAGTGGCTACACCTTC
TRBJ2-2 | NA | NA | TRBV4-1 | CASSQEWDTRGAGELFF | TGCGCCAGCAGCCAAGAGTGGGACACCCGGGGGGCCGGGGAGCTGTTTTTT
TRBJ1-5 | NA | NA | TRBV24-1 | CATSPSRGNQPQHF | TGTGCCACCAGTCCTAGTAGGGGGAATCAGCCCCAGCATTTT
TRBJ1-1 | NA | NA | TRBV5-6 | CASSQNREAFF | TGTGCCAGCAGCCAAAACAGGGAAGCTTTCTTT
TRBJ1-4 | NA | TRBD1 | TRBV5-1 | CASSLSGTGGVNEKLFF | TGCGCCAGCAGCTTGTCAGGGACAGGGGGAGTCAATGAAAAACTGTTTTTT
TRBJ2-7 | few | NA | TRBV7-6 | CASSLDGGEQYF | TGTGCCAGCAGCTTAGACGGCGGCGAGCAGTACTTC